These 7 T cell receptor beta chains were all obtained from the same sample, sequenced in a study of human T cells and chemical hapten exposure. A single record per CDR3 protein comes from TCRdb applying MiXCR to the RACE reads. This sample has some 96,000 distinct CDR3 sequences, with 7% to 10% found just once. Time point denoted: patch test 2, 6 weeks after DPC sensitization. Treatment described: therapeutic diphenylcyclopropenone sensitization with weekly scalp DPC. The sample here was whole blood, taken in connection with sensitization to the hapten diphenylcyclopropenone (DPC). These receptor sequences come from a middle-aged woman with alopecia areata. Some clones in this sample may be carry-over from other donors' samples.

In this sample, this clonotype turned up many times. The chain has TRBV7-8 and TRBJ1-2; maybe TRBD1 (6 bases). The CDR3 consists of 15 residues. With 3 bases removed from V and 4 bases from J, the gap between germline ends came to 15 bases. Germline-derived CDR1 and CDR2 are SGHVS and FQNEAQ. CDR3 residues: CASSFMTGKTYGYTF. In DNA, the CDR3 is TGTGCCAGCAGCTTTATGACAGGCAAGACCTATGGCTACACCTTC.

This clonotype showed up many times. The V call is TRBV29-1, the J call TRBJ2-7, with 11 bases fitting TRBD1. Germline V gene data show CDR1 as SQVTM and CDR2 as ANQGSEA. The CDR3 is made up of 14 amino acids. After removal of 1 base from V and 2 bases from J, the junction contained 1 base not matched to a gene. The CDR3 nucleotides are TGCAGCGTTGAAGGGACAGGGGGCACCTACGAGCAGTACTTC. It codes for CSVEGTGGTYEQYF.

This clonotype was seen once. A read error may be the cause here, since a much bigger clone is one base away. Given the absence of the conserved phenylalanine or tryptophan at the CDR3 end, a read error is likely. The genes are TRBV6-1 and TRBJ1-5; D ambiguous. Germline values: CDR1 MNHNS, CDR2 SASEGT. The CDR3 spans 14 residues. V lost 6 bases and J lost 1, with 10 bases in between. The CDR3 nucleotides are TGTGCCAGCAGCGGATCGGAAAGCAATCAGCCCCAGCATTTA. Amino acid sequence: CASSGSESNQPQHL.

The sample holds many counts of this clonotype. The CDR3 DNA is TGTGCCAGCAGCACCCCAGACCCCCTCGTGCAGAGGACTAGCCGGTCCTACAATGAGCAGTTCTTC. Its protein product is CASSTPDPLVQRTSRSYNEQFF. The chain uses TRBV9 and TRBJ2-1, with TRBD2 identical over 8 bases. The J segment lost 1 base and the V segment lost 4 bases, leaving 25 bases of the junction unmatched. CDR3 size: 22 residues. Germline V gives CDR1 SGDLS, CDR2 YYNGEE.

This clonotype was detected ten times or more. The rearrangement links TRBV29-1 to TRBJ2-1, with D maybe TRBD2 (5 bases). From germline, CDR1 is SQVTM and CDR2 ANQGSEA. The V end lost 3 bases, the J end lost 5 bases, and 20 bases lay between the germline ends. The CDR3 length is 16 residues. CDR3 coding DNA: TGCAGCGTTGATGGGGTCGGGAAGAATCAGAACAATGAGCAGTTCTTC. Its translation: CSVDGVGKNQNNEQFF.

V and J are TRBV12-3 or TRBV12-4 and TRBJ2-3; 9 bases are shared with TRBD1. V lost 0 bases and J lost 2; bases outside the gene matches: 6. This CDR3 comprises 17 residues. In nucleotides, the CDR3 is TGTGCCAGCAGTTTAGCCCCGGGACAGGGAGACACAGATACGCAGTATTTT. Its protein is CASSLAPGQGDTDTQYF.

This clonotype was recorded at least ten times. The chain combines TRBV4-1 with TRBJ1-1; possible D gene TRBD1, 5 bases. The CDR3 spans 13 residues. Germline V lookup: CDR1 MGHRA, CDR2 YSYEKL. V was shortened by 1 base and J by 7 bases, with 10 bases between the two germline ends. CDR3 amino acids: CASSQVTGNEAFF. As DNA, the CDR3 is TGCGCCAGCAGCCAAGTAACAGGCAATGAAGCTTTCTTT.